The rows below give T cell receptor beta chains drawn from one sample of a study of T cells in Graves' hyperthyroidism and ophthalmopathy. TCRdb ran MiXCR on the multiplex PCR reads and lists one entry per CDR3 protein. Among approximately 360,000 distinct CDR3 sequences listed, around a sixth were seen once. The sequenced material came from blood. Receptor source: a woman aged 18 to 35 with Graves' hyperthyroidism that later progressed to Graves' ophthalmopathy. The CDR3 runs from the conserved cysteine through the conserved F or W. Each record gives: CDR3 protein, CDR3 DNA, clone size, D gene, CDR3 length, V gene, J gene. The D gene is left open where the match is weak. Clone size, where shown, is once, few, many, or a class for clones that have expanded.

cdr3_aa: CASSDSGSREQFF
cdr3_nt: TGCGCCAGCAGCGATAGCGGGAGTCGTGAGCAGTTCTTC
clone_size: few
d_call: TRBD2
cdr3_length: 13
v_call: TRBV5-1
j_call: TRBJ2-1

cdr3_aa: CASSQTGQQTEAFF
cdr3_nt: TGTGCCAGCAGTCAGACTGGACAGCAAACTGAAGCTTTCTTT
clone_size: few
d_call: NA
cdr3_length: 14
v_call: TRBV12-3/TRBV12-4
j_call: TRBJ1-1

cdr3_aa: CSARQGTNSPLHF
cdr3_nt: TGCAGTGCAAGACAGGGGACTAATTCACCCCTCCACTTT
clone_size: NA
d_call: TRBD1
cdr3_length: 13
v_call: TRBV20-1
j_call: TRBJ1-6

cdr3_aa: CASSLGGGNYGYTF
cdr3_nt: TGTGCCAGCAGTTTGGGGGGGGGCAACTATGGCTACACCTTC
clone_size: many
d_call: NA
cdr3_length: 14
v_call: TRBV28
j_call: TRBJ1-2

cdr3_aa: CASRLGTGGIGEQFF
cdr3_nt: TGTGCCAGCAGACTCGGGACAGGGGGTATAGGTGAGCAGTTCTTC
clone_size: NA
d_call: TRBD1
cdr3_length: 15
v_call: TRBV11-2
j_call: TRBJ2-1

cdr3_aa: CASKRTGPGRNTIYF
cdr3_nt: TGTGCCAGCAAACGGACAGGGCCGGGTAGAAACACCATATATTTT
clone_size: NA
d_call: TRBD1
cdr3_length: 15
v_call: TRBV27
j_call: TRBJ1-3

cdr3_aa: CASSWGREGTYEQYF
cdr3_nt: TGTGCCAGCAGCTGGGGGCGGGAGGGTACCTACGAGCAGTACTTC
clone_size: many
d_call: TRBD2
cdr3_length: 15
v_call: TRBV7-2
j_call: TRBJ2-7

cdr3_aa: CSARGGNYGYTF
cdr3_nt: TGCAGTGCTAGAGGCGGGAATTATGGCTACACCTTC
clone_size: few
d_call: NA
cdr3_length: 12
v_call: TRBV20-1
j_call: TRBJ1-2

cdr3_aa: CASGWTSGRASSYNEQFF
cdr3_nt: TGTGCCAGCGGGTGGACTAGCGGGAGGGCCAGCTCCTACAATGAGCAGTTCTTC
clone_size: many
d_call: TRBD2
cdr3_length: 18
v_call: TRBV28
j_call: TRBJ2-1

cdr3_aa: CATSRDNLAGGLYGAYEQYF
cdr3_nt: TGTGCCACCAGCAGAGATAACTTAGCGGGAGGGTTATACGGGGCTTACGAGCAGTACTTC
clone_size: many
d_call: TRBD2
cdr3_length: 20
v_call: TRBV15
j_call: TRBJ2-7

cdr3_aa: CASSQPLGLVRMDTQYF
cdr3_nt: TGCGCCAGCAGCCAGCCGCTAGGGTTGGTAAGGATGGATACGCAGTATTTT
clone_size: NA
d_call: NA
cdr3_length: 17
v_call: TRBV4-1
j_call: TRBJ2-3

cdr3_aa: CASSPLRTPETQYF
cdr3_nt: TGTGCCAGCTCACCCCTCCGGACTCCAGAGACCCAGTACTTC
clone_size: many
d_call: NA
cdr3_length: 14
v_call: TRBV18
j_call: TRBJ2-5

cdr3_aa: CASSYSYSLLGFF
cdr3_nt: TGTGCCAGCAGTTATTCCTATAGCTTATTGGGGTTCTTC
clone_size: few
d_call: NA
cdr3_length: 13
v_call: TRBV12-3/TRBV12-4
j_call: TRBJ2-1

cdr3_aa: CASSYSIETQYF
cdr3_nt: TGTGCCAGCAGTTACTCGATAGAGACCCAGTACTTC
clone_size: NA
d_call: NA
cdr3_length: 12
v_call: TRBV6-2/TRBV6-3
j_call: TRBJ2-5

cdr3_aa: CASSESGVFEQYF
cdr3_nt: TGCGCCAGCAGTGAGTCCGGGGTTTTCGAGCAGTACTTC
clone_size: few
d_call: NA
cdr3_length: 13
v_call: TRBV10-2
j_call: TRBJ2-7

cdr3_aa: CASSVGGVQNIQYF
cdr3_nt: TGTGCCAGCAGTGTAGGGGGTGTCCAAAACATTCAGTACTTC
clone_size: few
d_call: NA
cdr3_length: 14
v_call: TRBV9
j_call: TRBJ2-4

cdr3_aa: CASSFGNYEQYF
cdr3_nt: TGTGCCAGCAGTTTCGGGAACTACGAGCAGTACTTC
clone_size: few
d_call: NA
cdr3_length: 12
v_call: TRBV28
j_call: TRBJ2-7

cdr3_aa: CASSLKQGVLQDQPQHF
cdr3_nt: TGTGCCAGCAGCTTGAAACAGGGGGTTCTCCAAGATCAGCCCCAGCATTTT
clone_size: NA
d_call: TRBD1
cdr3_length: 17
v_call: TRBV5-6
j_call: TRBJ1-5

cdr3_aa: CASSSRTVGEQFF
cdr3_nt: TGTGCCAGCAGTTCACGGACAGTCGGTGAGCAGTTCTTC
clone_size: few
d_call: NA
cdr3_length: 13
v_call: TRBV28
j_call: TRBJ2-1

cdr3_aa: CASKLTANYGYTF
cdr3_nt: TGTGCCAGCAAGTTAACCGCTAACTATGGCTACACCTTC
clone_size: NA
d_call: NA
cdr3_length: 13
v_call: TRBV6-8
j_call: TRBJ1-2

cdr3_aa: CASSVGVKEYEQYF
cdr3_nt: TGTGCCAGCAGCGTAGGAGTAAAGGAATACGAGCAGTACTTC
clone_size: many
d_call: NA
cdr3_length: 14
v_call: TRBV9
j_call: TRBJ2-7

cdr3_aa: CASSQEGLAAQETQYF
cdr3_nt: TGTGCCAGCAGCCAAGAGGGACTAGCGGCCCAAGAGACCCAGTACTTC
clone_size: NA
d_call: TRBD2
cdr3_length: 16
v_call: TRBV4-2
j_call: TRBJ2-5

cdr3_aa: CASSQEVGGRVYNEQFF
cdr3_nt: TGTGCCAGCAGCCAAGAAGTCGGAGGGAGGGTCTACAATGAGCAGTTCTTC
clone_size: NA
d_call: TRBD2
cdr3_length: 17
v_call: TRBV14
j_call: TRBJ2-1

cdr3_aa: CASSLGQGWTQYF
cdr3_nt: TGTGCCAGCAGCTTAGGACAGGGATGGACCCAGTACTTC
clone_size: many
d_call: TRBD1
cdr3_length: 13
v_call: TRBV7-2
j_call: TRBJ2-5

cdr3_aa: CASTRGQNYGYTF
cdr3_nt: TGTGCTAGCACCCGGGGACAGAACTATGGCTACACCTTC
clone_size: NA
d_call: TRBD1
cdr3_length: 13
v_call: TRBV28
j_call: TRBJ1-2

cdr3_aa: CASSSGQGAGEQYF
cdr3_nt: TGTGCCAGCAGTTCGGGACAGGGGGCGGGCGAGCAGTACTTC
clone_size: many
d_call: TRBD1
cdr3_length: 14
v_call: TRBV28
j_call: TRBJ2-7

cdr3_aa: CASSFGGSYEQYF
cdr3_nt: TGTGCCAGCAGCTTCGGCGGCTCCTACGAGCAGTACTTC
clone_size: many
d_call: NA
cdr3_length: 13
v_call: TRBV11-2
j_call: TRBJ2-7

cdr3_aa: CAWSRGNSYEQYF
cdr3_nt: TGTGCCTGGAGTCGGGGAAACTCCTACGAGCAGTACTTC
clone_size: many
d_call: NA
cdr3_length: 13
v_call: TRBV30
j_call: TRBJ2-7

cdr3_aa: CASSKGLAGIPHNEQFF
cdr3_nt: TGTGCCAGCAGTAAAGGACTAGCGGGAATCCCTCACAATGAGCAGTTCTTC
clone_size: NA
d_call: TRBD2
cdr3_length: 17
v_call: TRBV6-1
j_call: TRBJ2-1

cdr3_aa: CASSRSRTDTQYF
cdr3_nt: TGTGCCAGCAGCCGAAGTAGGACAGATACGCAGTATTTT
clone_size: NA
d_call: NA
cdr3_length: 13
v_call: TRBV7-9
j_call: TRBJ2-3

cdr3_aa: CASSSPSSGANVLTF
cdr3_nt: TGTGCCAGCAGTTCCCCTAGCTCTGGGGCCAACGTCCTGACTTTC
clone_size: many
d_call: NA
cdr3_length: 15
v_call: TRBV27
j_call: TRBJ2-6

cdr3_aa: CSARGGAALDTEAFF
cdr3_nt: TGCAGTGCTAGAGGCGGGGCAGCCTTAGACACTGAAGCTTTCTTT
clone_size: many
d_call: NA
cdr3_length: 15
v_call: TRBV20-1
j_call: TRBJ1-1

cdr3_aa: CAISELTSGSWYEQYF
cdr3_nt: TGTGCCATCAGTGAGTTGACTAGCGGGAGTTGGTACGAGCAGTACTTC
clone_size: many
d_call: TRBD2
cdr3_length: 16
v_call: TRBV10-3
j_call: TRBJ2-7

cdr3_aa: CSARSSGNTIYF
cdr3_nt: TGCAGTGCTCGTAGCTCTGGAAACACCATATATTTT
clone_size: many
d_call: NA
cdr3_length: 12
v_call: TRBV20-1
j_call: TRBJ1-3

cdr3_aa: CASSSRGADTQYF
cdr3_nt: TGTGCCAGCAGTTCCAGGGGCGCAGATACGCAGTATTTT
clone_size: many
d_call: NA
cdr3_length: 13
v_call: TRBV6-1
j_call: TRBJ2-3

cdr3_aa: CASSPSGLGRNEQFF
cdr3_nt: TGTGCCAGCAGCCCTTCCGGGCTAGGACGCAATGAGCAGTTCTTC
clone_size: many
d_call: NA
cdr3_length: 15
v_call: TRBV7-9
j_call: TRBJ2-1

cdr3_aa: CASSPSGRRTDTQYF
cdr3_nt: TGTGCCAGCAGCCCCAGCGGGAGACGCACAGATACGCAGTATTTT
clone_size: few
d_call: TRBD2
cdr3_length: 15
v_call: TRBV9
j_call: TRBJ2-3

cdr3_aa: CASSAIGQTNTGELFF
cdr3_nt: TGTGCCAGCAGCGCGATTGGGCAGACGAACACCGGGGAGCTGTTTTTT
clone_size: few
d_call: NA
cdr3_length: 16
v_call: TRBV6-1
j_call: TRBJ2-2

cdr3_aa: CASSLTTGFLYGYTF
cdr3_nt: TGTGCCAGCAGTTTAACTACAGGGTTCCTCTATGGCTACACCTTC
clone_size: many
d_call: NA
cdr3_length: 15
v_call: TRBV28
j_call: TRBJ1-2

cdr3_aa: CSVPQDYGYTF
cdr3_nt: TGCAGCGTTCCCCAGGACTATGGCTACACCTTC
clone_size: few
d_call: NA
cdr3_length: 11
v_call: TRBV29-1
j_call: TRBJ1-2

cdr3_aa: CSAPPGTGNQPQHF
cdr3_nt: TGCAGTGCCCCCCCGGGGACAGGGAATCAGCCCCAGCATTTT
clone_size: NA
d_call: TRBD1
cdr3_length: 14
v_call: TRBV20-1
j_call: TRBJ1-5

cdr3_aa: CATSGSYNQPQHF
cdr3_nt: TGTGCCACCAGTGGGTCCTACAATCAGCCCCAGCATTTT
clone_size: NA
d_call: NA
cdr3_length: 13
v_call: TRBV15
j_call: TRBJ1-5

cdr3_aa: CASSLSGKLETQYF
cdr3_nt: TGTGCCAGCAGTTTATCAGGGAAGCTGGAGACCCAGTACTTC
clone_size: NA
d_call: NA
cdr3_length: 14
v_call: TRBV27
j_call: TRBJ2-5

cdr3_aa: CASSFSGTSGQFF
cdr3_nt: TGTGCCAGCAGTTTTTCTGGGACTTCGGGGCAGTTCTTC
clone_size: few
d_call: NA
cdr3_length: 13
v_call: TRBV12-3/TRBV12-4
j_call: TRBJ2-1

cdr3_aa: CSVGQGAFGELFF
cdr3_nt: TGCAGCGTGGGACAGGGGGCTTTCGGGGAGCTGTTTTTT
clone_size: NA
d_call: TRBD1
cdr3_length: 13
v_call: TRBV29-1
j_call: TRBJ2-2

cdr3_aa: CSASGSLAGGPVTHNEQYF
cdr3_nt: TGCAGTGCTAGTGGCTCCTTAGCGGGAGGGCCGGTAACCCACAATGAGCAGTACTTC
clone_size: NA
d_call: TRBD2
cdr3_length: 19
v_call: TRBV20-1
j_call: TRBJ2-7

cdr3_aa: CASSFAPISGNTIYF
cdr3_nt: TGTGCCAGCAGTTTTGCACCTATCTCTGGAAACACCATATATTTT
clone_size: many
d_call: NA
cdr3_length: 15
v_call: TRBV28
j_call: TRBJ1-3

cdr3_aa: CASSFDSTYEQYF
cdr3_nt: TGTGCCAGCAGCTTCGACAGCACCTACGAGCAGTACTTC
clone_size: few
d_call: NA
cdr3_length: 13
v_call: TRBV5-6
j_call: TRBJ2-7

cdr3_aa: CASSPGRFSNQPQHF
cdr3_nt: TGTGCCAGCAGCCCCGGACGGTTTAGCAATCAGCCCCAGCATTTT
clone_size: many
d_call: NA
cdr3_length: 15
v_call: TRBV28
j_call: TRBJ1-5

cdr3_aa: CASSEGGSRYNEQFF
cdr3_nt: TGTGCCAGCAGTGAAGGCGGGAGTAGGTACAATGAGCAGTTCTTC
clone_size: NA
d_call: TRBD2
cdr3_length: 15
v_call: TRBV6-1
j_call: TRBJ2-1